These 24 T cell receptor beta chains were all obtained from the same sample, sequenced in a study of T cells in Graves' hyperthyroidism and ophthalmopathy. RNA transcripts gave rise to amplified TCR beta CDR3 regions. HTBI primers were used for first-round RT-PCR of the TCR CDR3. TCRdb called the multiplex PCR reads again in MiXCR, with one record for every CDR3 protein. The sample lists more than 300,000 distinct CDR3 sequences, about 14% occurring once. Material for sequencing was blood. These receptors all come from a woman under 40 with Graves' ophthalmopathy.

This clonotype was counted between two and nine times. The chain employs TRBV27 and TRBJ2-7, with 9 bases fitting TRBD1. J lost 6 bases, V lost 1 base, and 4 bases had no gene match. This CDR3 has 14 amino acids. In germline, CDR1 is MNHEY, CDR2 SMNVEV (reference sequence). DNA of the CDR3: TGTGCCAGCAGTTTATTGGGGACAGGGATCGAGCAGTACTTC. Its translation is CASSLLGTGIEQYF.

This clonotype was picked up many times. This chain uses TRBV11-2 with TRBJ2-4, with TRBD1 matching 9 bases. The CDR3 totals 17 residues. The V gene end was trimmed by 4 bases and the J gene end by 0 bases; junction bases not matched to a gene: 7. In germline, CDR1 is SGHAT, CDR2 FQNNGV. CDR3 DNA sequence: TGTGCCAGCAGCTCCTCCGGGACAGGGTTAGCCAAAAACATTCAGTACTTC. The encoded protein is CASSSSGTGLAKNIQYF.

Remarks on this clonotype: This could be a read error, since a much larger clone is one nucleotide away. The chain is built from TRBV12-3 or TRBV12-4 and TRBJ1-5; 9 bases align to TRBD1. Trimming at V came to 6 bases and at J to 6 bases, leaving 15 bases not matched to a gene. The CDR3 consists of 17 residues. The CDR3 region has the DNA TGTGCCAGCAGCCGAGGGACAGGGATGATCGGCACTCAGCCCCAGCATTTT. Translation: CASSRGTGMIGTQPQHF.

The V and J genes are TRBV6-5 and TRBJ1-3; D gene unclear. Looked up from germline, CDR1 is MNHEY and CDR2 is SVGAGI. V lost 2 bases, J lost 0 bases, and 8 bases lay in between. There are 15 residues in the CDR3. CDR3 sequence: CASSYTHFSGNTIYF. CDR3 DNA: TGTGCCAGCAGTTACACCCACTTCTCTGGAAACACCATATATTTT.

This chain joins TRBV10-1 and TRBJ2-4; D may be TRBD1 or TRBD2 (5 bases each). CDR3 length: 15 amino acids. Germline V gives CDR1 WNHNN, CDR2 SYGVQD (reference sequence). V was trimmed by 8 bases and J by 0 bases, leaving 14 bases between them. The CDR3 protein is CASPQGDLAKNIQYF. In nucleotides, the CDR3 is TGCGCCAGCCCCCAGGGAGACTTAGCCAAAAACATTCAGTACTTC.

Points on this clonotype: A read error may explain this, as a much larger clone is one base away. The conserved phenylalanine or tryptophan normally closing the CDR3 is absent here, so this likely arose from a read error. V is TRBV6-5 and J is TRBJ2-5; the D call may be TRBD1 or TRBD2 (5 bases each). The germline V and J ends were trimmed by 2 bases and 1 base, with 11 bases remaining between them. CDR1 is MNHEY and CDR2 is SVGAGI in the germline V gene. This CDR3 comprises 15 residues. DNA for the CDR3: TGTGCCAGCAGTTACGGGGGACGCGCCCAAGAGACCCAGTACCTC. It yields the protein CASSYGGRAQETQYL.

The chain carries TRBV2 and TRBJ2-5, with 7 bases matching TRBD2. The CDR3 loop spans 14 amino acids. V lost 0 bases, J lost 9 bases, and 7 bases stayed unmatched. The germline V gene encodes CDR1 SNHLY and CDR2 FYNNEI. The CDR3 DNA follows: TGTGCCAGCAGTGAAGCGCCAGGGCGGGAGCCCCAGTACTTC. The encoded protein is CASSEAPGREPQYF.

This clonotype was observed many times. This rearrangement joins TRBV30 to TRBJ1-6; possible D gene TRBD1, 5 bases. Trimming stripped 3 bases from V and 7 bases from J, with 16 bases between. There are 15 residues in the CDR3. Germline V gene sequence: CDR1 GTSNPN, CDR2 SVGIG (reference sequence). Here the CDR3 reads CAWSTPGLNNSPLHF. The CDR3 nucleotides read TGTGCCTGGAGCACTCCGGGACTGAACAATTCACCCCTCCACTTT.

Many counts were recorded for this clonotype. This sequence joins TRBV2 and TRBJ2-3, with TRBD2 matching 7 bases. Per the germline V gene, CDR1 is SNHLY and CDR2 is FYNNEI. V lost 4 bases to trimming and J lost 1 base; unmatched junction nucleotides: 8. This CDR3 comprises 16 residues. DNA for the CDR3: TGTGCCAGCAGTGTTGCCAGCGGGGATCGCACAGATACGCAGTATTTT. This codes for CASSVASGDRTDTQYF. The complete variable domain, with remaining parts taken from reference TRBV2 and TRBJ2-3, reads EPEVTQTPSHQVTQMGQEVILRCVPISNHLYFYWYRQILGQKVEFLVSFYNNEISEKSEIFDDQFSVERPDGSNFTLKIRSTKLEDSAMYFCASSVASGDRTDTQYFGPGTRLTVL.

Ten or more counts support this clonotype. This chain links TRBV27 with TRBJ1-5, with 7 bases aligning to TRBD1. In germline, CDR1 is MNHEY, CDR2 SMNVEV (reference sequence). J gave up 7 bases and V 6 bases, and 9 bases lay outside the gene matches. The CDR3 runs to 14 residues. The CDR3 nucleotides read TGTGCCAGCAGCCAGACAGGGTCTTGGCAGCCCCAGCATTTT. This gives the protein CASSQTGSWQPQHF.

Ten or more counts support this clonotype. The CDR3 spells CASSFGAGWDEQFF. The CDR3 DNA is TGTGCCAGCAGCTTTGGAGCGGGCTGGGATGAGCAGTTCTTC. This chain connects TRBV7-9 to TRBJ2-1, with D maybe TRBD2 (6 bases). Trimming cost V 3 bases and J 8 bases, with 14 bases left between them. The CDR3 loop spans 14 amino acids. CDR1 is SEHNR and CDR2 is FQNEAQ in the germline V gene (reference sequence).

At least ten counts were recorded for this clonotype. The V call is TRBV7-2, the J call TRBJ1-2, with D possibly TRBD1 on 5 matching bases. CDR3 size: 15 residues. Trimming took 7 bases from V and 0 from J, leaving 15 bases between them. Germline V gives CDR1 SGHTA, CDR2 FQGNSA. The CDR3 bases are TGTGCCAGCACCCTATGGGGGACTTCTAACTATGGCTACACCTTC. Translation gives CASTLWGTSNYGYTF.

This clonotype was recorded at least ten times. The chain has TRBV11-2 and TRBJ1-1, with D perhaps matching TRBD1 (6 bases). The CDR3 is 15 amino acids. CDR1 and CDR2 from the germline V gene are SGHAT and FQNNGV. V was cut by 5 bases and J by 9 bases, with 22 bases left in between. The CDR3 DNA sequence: TGTGCCAGCAGCGTGTACCGGGACATGCTTCCGAAAGCTTTCTTT. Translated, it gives CASSVYRDMLPKAFF.

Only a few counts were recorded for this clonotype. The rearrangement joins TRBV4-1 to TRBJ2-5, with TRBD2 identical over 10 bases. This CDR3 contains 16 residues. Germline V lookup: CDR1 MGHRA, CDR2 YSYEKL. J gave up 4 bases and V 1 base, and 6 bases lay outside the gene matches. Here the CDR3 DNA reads TGCGCCAGCAGCCAAGTCCGAGCGGGGGGGCGAGAGACCCAGTACTTC. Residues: CASSQVRAGGRETQYF.

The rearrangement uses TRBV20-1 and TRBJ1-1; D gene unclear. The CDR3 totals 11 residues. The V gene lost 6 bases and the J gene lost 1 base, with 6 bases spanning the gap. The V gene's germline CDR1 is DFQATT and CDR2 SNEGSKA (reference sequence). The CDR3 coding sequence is TGCAGTGCCCAGACGAACACTGAAGCTTTCTTT. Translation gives CSAQTNTEAFF.

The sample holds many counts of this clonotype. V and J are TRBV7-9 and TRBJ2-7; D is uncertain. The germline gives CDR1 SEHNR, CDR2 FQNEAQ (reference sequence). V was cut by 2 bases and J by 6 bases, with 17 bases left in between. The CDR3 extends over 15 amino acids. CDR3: CASSLNRPVRSEQYF. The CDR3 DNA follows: TGTGCCAGCAGCTTAAACCGGCCTGTTCGAAGCGAGCAGTACTTC.

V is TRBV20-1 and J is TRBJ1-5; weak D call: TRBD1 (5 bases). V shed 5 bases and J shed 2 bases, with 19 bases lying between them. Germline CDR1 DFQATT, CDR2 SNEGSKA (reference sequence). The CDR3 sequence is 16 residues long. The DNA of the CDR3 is TGCAGTGCTTGTGCTGTATCGGGGGGTGGCAATCAGCCCCAGCATTTT. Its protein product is CSACAVSGGGNQPQHF.

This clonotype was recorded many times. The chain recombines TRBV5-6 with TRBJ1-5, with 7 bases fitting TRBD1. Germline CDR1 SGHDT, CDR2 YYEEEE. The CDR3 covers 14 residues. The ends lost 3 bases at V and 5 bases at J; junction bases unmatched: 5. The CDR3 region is CASSWGTADQPQHF. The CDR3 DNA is TGTGCCAGCAGCTGGGGGACAGCGGATCAGCCCCAGCATTTT.

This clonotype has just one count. CDR3 sequence: CSASSVDRAEGESEPQHF. CDR3 DNA sequence: TGCAGTGCTAGTAGTGTAGACCGTGCAGAAGGGGAGTCCGAGCCCCAGCATTTT. The rearrangement joins TRBV20-1 to TRBJ1-5, with D perhaps matching TRBD1 (5 bases). V lost 3 bases, J lost 8 bases, and 29 bases lay in between. The CDR3 length is 18 residues. CDR1 is DFQATT and CDR2 is SNEGSKA in the germline V gene (reference sequence).

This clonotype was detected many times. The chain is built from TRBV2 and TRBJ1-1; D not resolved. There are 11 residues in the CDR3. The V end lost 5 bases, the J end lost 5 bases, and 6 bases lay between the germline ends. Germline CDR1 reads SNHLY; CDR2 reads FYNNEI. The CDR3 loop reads CASSSLTEAFF. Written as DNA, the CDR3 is TGTGCCAGCAGTAGTCTGACTGAAGCTTTCTTT. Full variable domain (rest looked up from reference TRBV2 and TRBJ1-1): EPEVTQTPSHQVTQMGQEVILRCVPISNHLYFYWYRQILGQKVEFLVSFYNNEISEKSEIFDDQFSVERPDGSNFTLKIRSTKLEDSAMYFCASSSLTEAFFGQGTRLTVV.

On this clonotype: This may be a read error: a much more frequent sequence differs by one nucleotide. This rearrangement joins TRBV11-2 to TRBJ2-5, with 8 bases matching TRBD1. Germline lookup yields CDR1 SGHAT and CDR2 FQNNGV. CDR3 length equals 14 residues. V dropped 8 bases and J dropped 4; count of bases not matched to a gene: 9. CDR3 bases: TGTGCCAGCGGCAAAAGCAGGGGGCGAGAGACCCAGTACTTC. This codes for CASGKSRGRETQYF. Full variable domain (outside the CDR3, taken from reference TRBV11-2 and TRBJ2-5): EAGVAQSPRYKIIEKRQSVAFWCNPISGHATLYWYQQILGQGPKLLIQFQNNGVVDDSQLPKDRFSAERLKGVDSTLKIQPAKLEDSAVYLCASGKSRGRETQYFGPGTRLLVL.

DNA for the CDR3: TGTGCCAGCAGTTCAGGGTTTCCTAATGAAAAACTGTTTTTT. Translating gives CASSSGFPNEKLFF. The chain couples TRBV6-1 to TRBJ1-4; tentative D call: TRBD1 (5 bases). The germline V gene has CDR1 MNHNS and CDR2 SASEGT. The CDR3 is 14 amino acids. V gave up 5 bases and J gave up 3 bases, with 10 bases separating them.

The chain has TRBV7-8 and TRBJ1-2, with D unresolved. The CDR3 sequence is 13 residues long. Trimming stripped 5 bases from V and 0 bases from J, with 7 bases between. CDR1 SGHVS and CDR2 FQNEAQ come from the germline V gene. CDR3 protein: CASSPPANYGYTF. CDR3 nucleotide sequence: TGTGCCAGCAGCCCACCCGCTAACTATGGCTACACCTTC.

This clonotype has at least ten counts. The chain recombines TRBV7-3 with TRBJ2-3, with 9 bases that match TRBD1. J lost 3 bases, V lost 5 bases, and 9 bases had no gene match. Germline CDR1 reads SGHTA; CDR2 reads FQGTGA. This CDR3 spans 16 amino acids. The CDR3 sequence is CASSRGGDRATDTQYF. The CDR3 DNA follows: TGTGCCAGCAGCCGAGGGGGGGACAGGGCTACAGATACGCAGTATTTT.